Listed below are T cell receptor beta chains from one sample, sequenced in a study of PD-L1 blockade in urothelial cancer. Measured with immunoSEQ multiplex PCR; TCRdb has only the in-frame clones, and not every one. This table has about 79,000 clones, 70% to 90% appearing once. Sequencing used PBMCs, obtained around atezolizumab (anti-PD-L1) treatment. The receptor set was obtained from a man in his fifties or sixties with urothelial cancer. Both conserved end residues are part of each CDR3. Each record gives: D gene, CDR3 length, V gene, J gene, clone size, CDR3 DNA, CDR3 protein. A D gene is named only where the DNA matches it firmly. Only some rows state a clone size, as once, few, many or a class for expanded clones.

TRBD1,15,TRBV14,TRBJ1-2,.,TGTGCCAGCAGCCAAAATACAGGGGCGGCCTATGGCTACACCTTC,CASSQNTGAAYGYTF
.,13,TRBV5-8,TRBJ1-5,.,TGTGCCAGCCCCAAACAGGGTAATCAGCCCCAGCATTTT,CASPKQGNQPQHF
TRBD1,16,TRBV10-3,TRBJ2-5,.,TGTGCCATCAGTGAGGGACAGGACAGATTATCCGAGACCCAGTACTTC,CAISEGQDRLSETQYF
.,15,TRBV2,TRBJ1-4,once,TGTGCCAGCAGTGAAGCGGCGGACATGGGGGAAAAACTGTTTTTT,CASSEAADMGEKLFF
.,11,TRBV6-5,TRBJ1-2,.,TGTGCCAGCAAACAGGCCTATGGCTACACCTTC,CASKQAYGYTF
TRBD1,17,TRBV7-3,TRBJ1-5,.,TGTGCCAGCAGCTTACACAGGGGGCGAGGCTTTAGGCAGCCCCAGCATTTT,CASSLHRGRGFRQPQHF
TRBD1,16,TRBV19,TRBJ1-5,.,TGTGCCAGTCCTTGGGGCAGGGGGCGAAGCAATCAGCCCCAGCATTTT,CASPWGRGRSNQPQHF
.,17,TRBV11-2,TRBJ1-2,.,TGTGCCAGCAGCTTAGATAGCAGGGGTAATGATCGTCATGGCTACACCTTC,CASSLDSRGNDRHGYTF
TRBD1,16,TRBV19,TRBJ1-5,.,TGTGCCAGTTCCTTAGACAGGGACTGGGACTTTCAGCCCCAGCATTTT,CASSLDRDWDFQPQHF
.,15,TRBV11-3,TRBJ2-5,many,TGTGCCAGCAGCTTACGACAGCAAGGTGGAGAGACCCAGTACTTC,CASSLRQQGGETQYF
.,12,TRBV7-3,TRBJ2-7,.,TGTGCCAGCAGCTCCCAACTCTACGAGCAGTACTTC,CASSSQLYEQYF
.,14,TRBV2,TRBJ1-1,.,TGTGCCAGCAGTGAAGCCGAAGGACAAGCTGAAGCTTTCTTT,CASSEAEGQAEAFF
TRBD1,12,TRBV29-1,TRBJ2-7,.,TGCAGCGTTGCGAGGACAGGGGACGAGCAGTACTTC,CSVARTGDEQYF
TRBD2,14,TRBV6-6,TRBJ2-1,.,TGTGCCAGCCGCAGAAGCGGGGGAAGGTATGAGCAGTTCTTC,CASRRSGGRYEQFF
.,13,TRBV5-8,TRBJ1-5,.,TGTGCCAGCAGCCCGTATAGCAATCAGCCCCAGCATTTT,CASSPYSNQPQHF
.,13,TRBV29-1,TRBJ1-4,.,TGCAGCGTTGGGGAGCGAATTAATGAAAAACTGTTTTTT,CSVGERINEKLFF
.,13,TRBV5-1,TRBJ2-5,.,TGCGCCAGCAGCCGGGCGGGACAAGAGACCCAGTACTTC,CASSRAGQETQYF
TRBD1,13,TRBV29-1,TRBJ2-3,.,TGCAGCGTAATAGAGACAGGGGCAGATACGCAGTATTTT,CSVIETGADTQYF
.,15,TRBV6-1,TRBJ1-5,.,TGTGCCAGCAGTGATTTAGGCAGGGGCGGGCAGCCCCAGCATTTT,CASSDLGRGGQPQHF
.,13,TRBV30,TRBJ1-4,.,TGTGCCTGGAAATTTTATACGGGTGAAAAACTGTTTTTT,CAWKFYTGEKLFF
.,15,TRBV5-6,TRBJ1-6,once,TGTGCCAGCAGCTTGCGGGGCTCCTATAATTCACCCCTCCACTTT,CASSLRGSYNSPLHF
TRBD1,12,TRBV6-1,TRBJ2-7,.,TGTGCCAGCGGCAGACAGGGATGGGAGCAGTACTTC,CASGRQGWEQYF
TRBD1,15,TRBV27,TRBJ2-7,.,TGTGCCAGCAGTTTACCGGGACAGGGGAACAACGAGCAGTACTTC,CASSLPGQGNNEQYF
TRBD2,15,TRBV9,TRBJ2-1,.,TGTGCCAGCAGCGTAGGTACTAGCGGGTCCCATGAGCAGTTCTTC,CASSVGTSGSHEQFF
.,15,TRBV4-1,TRBJ1-5,once,TGCGCCAGCAGCCAACCTTGGCTGCCCAATCAGCCCCAGCATTTT,CASSQPWLPNQPQHF
.,11,TRBV29-1,TRBJ1-4,.,.,CSVAEGALQFF
TRBD1,15,TRBV6-5,TRBJ1-2,.,TGTGCCAGCAGTTACTCGGGGACAGGGAACTATGGCTACACCTTC,CASSYSGTGNYGYTF